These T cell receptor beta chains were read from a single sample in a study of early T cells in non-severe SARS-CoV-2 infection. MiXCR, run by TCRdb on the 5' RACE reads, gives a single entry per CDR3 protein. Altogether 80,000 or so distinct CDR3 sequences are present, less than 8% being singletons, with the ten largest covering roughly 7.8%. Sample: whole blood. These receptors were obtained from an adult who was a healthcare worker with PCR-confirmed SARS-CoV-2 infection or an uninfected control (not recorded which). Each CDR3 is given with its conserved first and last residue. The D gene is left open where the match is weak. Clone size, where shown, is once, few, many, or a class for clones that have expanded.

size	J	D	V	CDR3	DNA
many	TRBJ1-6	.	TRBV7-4	CATINSPLHF	TGTGCCACGATTAATTCACCCCTCCACTTT
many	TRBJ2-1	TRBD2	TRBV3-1	CASSHQAGGPGGYNEQFF	TGTGCCAGCAGCCACCAAGCGGGGGGGCCTGGTGGGTACAATGAGCAGTTCTTC
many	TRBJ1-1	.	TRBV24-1	CATSDFGGTEAFF	TGTGCCACCAGTGACTTTGGGGGGACTGAAGCTTTCTTT
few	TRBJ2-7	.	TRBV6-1	CASSEAIGLKGYF	TGTGCCAGCAGTGAAGCCATCGGACTCAAGGGGTACTTC
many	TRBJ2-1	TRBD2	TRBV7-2	CASSSLSGSWYEQFF	TGTGCCAGCAGCAGTCTTAGCGGGAGTTGGTATGAGCAGTTCTTC
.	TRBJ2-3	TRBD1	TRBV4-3	CASSQGQGEADTQYF	TGCGCCAGCAGCCAAGGACAGGGTGAAGCAGATACGCAGTATTTT
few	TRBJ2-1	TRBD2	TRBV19	CASSTVTSGNYNEQFF	TGTGCCAGTAGTACCGTCACTAGCGGAAACTACAATGAGCAGTTCTTC
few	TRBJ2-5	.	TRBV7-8	CASSFGGASETQYF	TGTGCCAGCAGCTTTGGAGGGGCTTCGGAGACCCAGTACTTC
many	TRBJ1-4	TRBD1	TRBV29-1	CSVSQEGAINEKLFF	TGCAGCGTTTCCCAAGAGGGGGCAATTAATGAAAAACTGTTTTTT
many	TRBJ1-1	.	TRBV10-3	CAISEYSGRGSAFF	TGTGCCATCAGTGAGTACTCCGGGAGGGGTAGCGCTTTCTTT
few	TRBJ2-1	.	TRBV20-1	CSARGSRTYNEQFF	TGCAGTGCTAGAGGGTCTCGAACCTACAATGAGCAGTTCTTC
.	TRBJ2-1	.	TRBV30	CAWRESYNEQFF	TGTGCCTGGAGGGAAAGCTACAATGAGCAGTTCTTC
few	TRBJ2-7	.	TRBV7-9	CASSQGQGGYEQYF	TGTGCCAGCAGCCAAGGACAGGGAGGGTACGAGCAGTACTTC
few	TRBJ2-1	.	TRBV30	CAWSQTASEQFF	TGTGCCTGGAGCCAAACCGCTAGTGAGCAGTTCTTC
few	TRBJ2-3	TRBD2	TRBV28	CASRGGGPTDTQYF	TGTGCCAGCAGGGGCGGGGGGCCAACAGATACGCAGTATTTT